This section outlines one TCR beta chain sequence together with its context. Antigen: not known. This record belongs to a study of cytomegalovirus exposure and HLA in healthy donors. Notes on the study in general: One variant, a missense change in DCLRE1C, was linked in a later analysis to TCR beta V- and J-gene trimming. Fewer N-insertions (relative to the roughly 630-donor mean) were reportedly seen in an Asian-associated ancestry cluster in a later analysis. While the bulk of TCR sequences proved rare, some public TCRs turned up in many donors.

PCR employed 60 Vbeta and 13 Jbeta primers. The data were produced by immunoSEQ multiplex PCR, yet TCRdb's version contains in-frame clones alone and is incomplete. The repertoire holds 91,000 or so clones, with less than 85% as singletons. CDR3 length equals 13 residues. CDR1 LNHNV and CDR2 YYDKDF come from the germline V gene (reference sequence). V lost 8 bases, J lost 5 bases, and 4 bases stayed unmatched. The specimen was PBMCs. The receptor's source is a man aged 25-40 years in good health and CMV-seropositive. The chain recombines TRBV15 with TRBJ2-7, with 12 positions matching TRBD1. CDR3 nucleotides: TGTGCCACCGGGGACAGGGGGCGAGACGAGCAGTACTTC. Protein: CATGDRGRDEQYF. Complete variable domain (other parts from reference TRBV15 and TRBJ2-7): DAMVIQNPRYQVTQFGKPVTLSCSQTLNHNVMYWYQQKSSQAPKLLFHYYDKDFNNEADTPDNFQSRRPNTSFCFLDIRSPGLGDTAMYLCATGDRGRDEQYFGPGTRLTVT.